The 27 T cell receptor beta chains reported below all come from one sample, sequenced in a study of blood T cell repertoires in COVID-19. The table came from immunoSEQ multiplex PCR; TCRdb's copy has only in-frame clones and leaves some out. The profile shows under 200,000 clones, over 70% of them singletons. The specimen sequenced was peripheral blood. These receptors were taken from a man aged 70 or older with acute or convalescent COVID-19.

Only one count was recorded for this clone. V is TRBV11-2 and J is TRBJ1-1; tentative D call: TRBD1 (6 bases). The germline V gene encodes CDR1 SGHAT and CDR2 FQNNGV. V lost 2 bases and J lost 0, with 16 bases in between. The CDR3 extends over 17 amino acids. The CDR3 DNA sequence: TGTGCCAGCAGCTTACAGGGGAGTACGCTTATGAACACTGAAGCTTTCTTT. This codes for CASSLQGSTLMNTEAFF.

This clone showed up just once. J is TRBJ2-5 and V is TRBV3-1 (or the pseudogene TRBV3-2); perhaps TRBD2 as D (7 bases). V was shortened by 1 base and J by 4 bases, with 13 bases between the two germline ends. The CDR3 runs to 15 residues. Germline V lookup: CDR1 LGHDT, CDR2 YNNKEL (reference sequence). This CDR3 is CASSQGGGLIETQYF. DNA of the CDR3: TGTGCCAGCAGCCAAGGGGGGGGGCTCATAGAGACCCAGTACTTC.

This clone has a single count. The chain couples TRBV5-1 to TRBJ1-4, with 8 bases lining up with TRBD1. The CDR3 sequence is 13 residues long. Per germline, CDR1 SGHRS and CDR2 YFSETQ. V trimming: 5 bases; J trimming: 5 bases; junction bases outside the gene matches: 2. In nucleotides, the CDR3 is TGCGCCAGCAGGCCAGGGGGCAATGAAAAACTGTTTTTT. It codes for CASRPGGNEKLFF.

V is TRBV2 and J is TRBJ1-6; D ambiguous. Germline loops: CDR1 SNHLY, CDR2 FYNNEI. Between the trimmed V and J ends, which lost 4 bases and 5 bases, there was a span of 15 bases. The length of the CDR3 is 16 residues. CDR3 amino acids: CASSARGPWDNSPLHF. The CDR3 nucleotides read TGTGCCAGCAGTGCTCGAGGGCCTTGGGATAATTCACCCCTCCACTTT.

This clone turned up a few times. The chain links TRBV24-1 to TRBJ2-1; 9 positions agree with TRBD2. J lost 4 bases, V lost 4 bases, and 4 bases had no gene match. The CDR3 consists of 15 residues. Germline V CDR1 and CDR2: KGHDR, SFDVKD. The CDR3 nucleotides read TGTGCCACCAGTGACCCGGGACTAGCTTACAATGAGCAGTTCTTC. This codes for CATSDPGLAYNEQFF.

In this sample, this clone turned up once. Other DNA sequences of this sample code for an identical CDR3. The genes are TRBV6-5 and TRBJ2-7, with D possibly TRBD2 on 5 matching bases. Germline V gene data show CDR1 as MNHEY and CDR2 as SVGAGI. Trimming stripped 8 bases from V and 0 bases from J, with 14 bases between. The CDR3 consists of 14 residues. The CDR3 is CASRGRFSSYEQYF. CDR3 bases: TGTGCCAGCCGGGGTAGGTTCTCCTCCTACGAGCAGTACTTC.

This clone came up many times. The genes are TRBV6-5 and TRBJ1-5, with D maybe TRBD1 (5 bases). The germline V gene has CDR1 MNHEY and CDR2 SVGAGI. V was clipped by 2 bases and J by 4 bases, with 6 bases between them. The CDR3 sequence is 13 residues long. CDR3 coding DNA: TGTGCCAGCAGTTACGGGGGGAATCAGCCCCAGCATTTT. It encodes CASSYGGNQPQHF.

The chain is built from TRBV7-8 and TRBJ1-2; 7 positions match TRBD1. The CDR3 runs to 14 residues. V lost 5 bases to trimming and J lost 4 bases; unmatched junction nucleotides: 7. CDR1 is SGHVS, CDR2 FQNEAQ, per germline. CDR3 amino acids: CASSNRTGRYGYTF. The CDR3 DNA reads as TGTGCCAGCAGCAACAGGACAGGTCGCTATGGCTACACCTTC.

The V call is TRBV24-1, the J call TRBJ2-1; TRBD1 might be the D (5 bases). The germline V gene has CDR1 KGHDR and CDR2 SFDVKD. This CDR3 is built from 15 residues. V lost 2 bases and J 6 bases, leaving 13 bases between the germline ends. CDR3: CATSDSWGGSNEQFF. As DNA, the CDR3 is TGTGCCACCAGTGATTCATGGGGCGGATCCAATGAGCAGTTCTTC.

The rearrangement uses TRBV5-1 and TRBJ2-7; D uncertain. Trimming stripped 4 bases from V and 3 bases from J, with 11 bases between. Germline V gives CDR1 SGHRS, CDR2 YFSETQ. This CDR3 is 13 amino acids long. CDR3 protein: CASSVDGDYEQYF. The CDR3 DNA sequence: TGCGCCAGCAGCGTGGACGGAGACTACGAGCAGTACTTC.

V usage is TRBV21-1 and J usage is TRBJ2-7; the table's D gene call, TRBD1, was not cross checked with the DNA. TRBV21-1 is termed a pseudogene. There are 16 residues in the CDR3. CDR3 nucleotide sequence: TGTGCCAGCAGCGGAAGACAGTCTCCCCCTTACTACGAGCAGTACTTC. It encodes CASSGRQSPPYYEQYF.

A few counts support this clone. The genes are TRBV5-6 and TRBJ2-7; the match to TRBD2 covers 9 bases. Germline V gives CDR1 SGHDT, CDR2 YYEEEE. With V trimmed by 4 bases and J by 5 bases, 13 bases remained unmatched. CDR3 length: 16 residues. CDR3 sequence (DNA): TGTGCCAGCAGCCTAACGGGGGTAGCGGGGGCCCACGAGCAGTACTTC. This sequence encodes CASSLTGVAGAHEQYF.

This chain uses TRBV3-1 (or the pseudogene TRBV3-2) with TRBJ2-3; 10 positions match TRBD2. CDR1 and CDR2 (germline): LGHDT, YNNKEL (reference sequence). V was clipped by 3 bases and J by 5 bases; unmatched bases: 5. CDR3 length equals 15 residues. CDR3 in amino acids: CASSHSGGRKDTQYF. CDR3 nucleotides: TGTGCCAGCAGCCATAGCGGGGGGCGGAAAGATACGCAGTATTTT.

The chain recombines TRBV5-4 with TRBJ2-5; D remains ambiguous. The CDR3 covers 14 residues. The germline V gene encodes CDR1 SGHNT and CDR2 YYREEE (reference sequence). V lost 5 bases, J lost 3 bases, and 14 bases lay in between. In nucleotides, the CDR3 is TGTGCCAGCAGTCCCCTGTTGAGTGAAGAGACCCAGTACTTC. It encodes CASSPLLSEETQYF.

V and J are TRBV12-3 or TRBV12-4 and TRBJ1-2; no clear D. The V and J ends lost 5 bases and 8 bases respectively, with 12 bases between them. This CDR3 contains 12 residues. CDR3 coding DNA: TGTGCCAGCAGTCCCTCCCTCTTGGGCTACACCTTC. This sequence encodes CASSPSLLGYTF.

The V gene is TRBV19, the J gene TRBJ1-2; no firm D call. V was shortened by 3 bases and J by 2 bases, with 10 bases between the two germline ends. This CDR3 comprises 14 residues. Germline V gene lookup returns CDR1 LNHDA and CDR2 SQIVND (reference sequence). The CDR3 here is CASSMAQWNYGYTF. For the CDR3, the DNA is TGTGCCAGTAGTATGGCTCAGTGGAACTATGGCTACACCTTC.

V is TRBV12-5 and J is TRBJ2-3; TRBD2 aligns across 8 bases. V gave up 6 bases and J gave up 0 bases; unmatched junction bases: 5. Germline V gives CDR1 LGHNT, CDR2 FRNRAP. This CDR3 has 15 amino acids. The chain's CDR3 is CASGEAGVSTDTQYF. Written as DNA, the CDR3 is TGTGCTAGTGGCGAAGCGGGGGTTAGCACAGATACGCAGTATTTT.

This chain's CDR3 is CASSLGDPGNGYTF. The CDR3 DNA reads as TGTGCCAGCAGTCTAGGAGACCCCGGAAATGGCTACACCTTC. V and J are TRBV6-6 and TRBJ1-2; D ambiguous. The CDR3 runs 14 residues. The germline V gene has CDR1 MNHNY and CDR2 SVGAGI (reference sequence). V lost 5 bases, J lost 6 bases, and 16 bases lay in between.

V usage is TRBV2 and J usage is TRBJ1-1, with D hard to call. Germline CDR1 SNHLY, CDR2 FYNNEI. The CDR3 totals 12 residues. The V gene lost 7 bases and the J gene lost 6 bases, with 12 bases spanning the gap. CDR3 DNA: TGTGCCAGCAAGATGAGGGAAGCTGAAGCTTTCTTT. This translates into CASKMREAEAFF.

This rearrangement joins TRBV28 to TRBJ2-3, with a possible D match to TRBD1 (6 bases). The germline V and J ends were trimmed by 3 bases and 6 bases, with 16 bases remaining between them. Germline V gene sequence: CDR1 MDHEN, CDR2 SYDVKM. This CDR3 has 15 residues. CDR3 residues: CASSFNRVFSDTQYF. CDR3 bases: TGTGCCAGCAGTTTCAACAGGGTATTCTCCGATACGCAGTATTTT.

The chain has TRBV7-9 and TRBJ2-7; 10 nucleotides match TRBD2. This CDR3 has 17 amino acids. CDR1 SEHNR and CDR2 FQNEAQ come from the germline V gene (reference sequence). V was pared by 4 bases and J by 7 bases, with 16 bases of the junction left unmatched. The CDR3 region is CASSSPDLSGRLGEQYF. CDR3 bases: TGTGCCAGCAGCTCCCCGGACCTTAGCGGGAGGTTGGGTGAGCAGTACTTC.

This clone was recorded once. The V and J genes are TRBV6-5 and TRBJ2-1, with 10 bases fitting TRBD1. With V trimmed by 0 bases and J by 6 bases, 5 bases remained unmatched. The CDR3 has 16 amino acids. Germline CDR1 MNHEY, CDR2 SVGAGI. In DNA form, the CDR3 reads TGTGCCAGCAGTTACTCGGGGACAGGGGAGGGCAATGAGCAGTTCTTC. The encoded protein is CASSYSGTGEGNEQFF.

V gene TRBV21-1 combines with J gene TRBJ1-2. TRBV21-1 corresponds to a pseudogene. The CDR3 contains 13 residues. The CDR3 loop is CASSKRDLRGYTF. CDR3 nucleotide sequence: TGTGCCAGCAGCAAGCGGGATCTGAGAGGCTACACCTTC.

The gene calls are TRBV5-8 and TRBJ1-1, with D possibly TRBD1 on 6 matching bases. The V and J ends lost 4 bases and 3 bases respectively, with 16 bases between them. Per germline, CDR1 SGHTS and CDR2 YDEGEE. This CDR3 comprises 15 residues. The chain's CDR3 is CASSKEPRQDTEAFF. DNA of the CDR3: TGTGCCAGCAGCAAAGAACCCCGACAGGACACTGAAGCTTTCTTT.

The chain combines TRBV27 with TRBJ1-6; 7 bases line up with TRBD1. Germline CDR1 and CDR2: MNHEY and SMNVEV (reference sequence). Trimming at V came to 2 bases and at J to 7 bases, leaving 5 bases not matched to a gene. The length of the CDR3 is 15 residues. Here the CDR3 DNA reads TGTGCCAGCAGTTTACTTGGACAGGTGAATTCACCCCTCCACTTT. Its protein is CASSLLGQVNSPLHF.

This sequence joins TRBV6-2 or TRBV6-3 and TRBJ1-2; 10 bases are shared with TRBD1. Germline CDR1 is MNHEY and CDR2 is SVGEGT. V lost 5 bases and J lost 0; bases outside the gene matches: 6. The CDR3 extends over 16 amino acids. In nucleotides, the CDR3 is TGTGCCAGCAGTGACGGGACAGGGGCGTCTAACTATGGCTACACCTTC. Protein sequence: CASSDGTGASNYGYTF.

Only a few counts were recorded for this clone. This chain joins TRBV27 and TRBJ2-2; the D gene is possibly TRBD1 (6 bases). The CDR3 is 14 amino acids. Trimming shortened V by 4 bases and J by 1 base, and 7 bases separated the two germline ends. The germline gives CDR1 MNHEY, CDR2 SMNVEV (reference sequence). CDR3 DNA: TGTGCCAGCAGTTCACAGGGGAACACCGGGGAGCTGTTTTTT. Its translation is CASSSQGNTGELFF.